This TCR beta chain comes out of a study of CD8 T cells in Susac syndrome. General study results and limits: Peak Susac CD8+ clonal expansion was seen in TEMRA cells and active patients.

Random-hexamer reverse transcription was applied to roughly 0.5 to 1 ug RNA. MiXCR, run by TCRdb on the immunoSEQ multiplex PCR reads, gives a single entry per CDR3 protein. The repertoire holds approximately 190,000 distinct CDR3 sequences, with 95% as singletons. This clonotype was counted a few times. Its antigen is still unknown. The germline gives CDR1 PRHDT, CDR2 FYEKMQ (reference sequence). CDR3 size: 14 residues. Between the trimmed V and J ends, which lost 0 bases and 3 bases, there was a span of 6 bases. This rearrangement joins TRBV13 to TRBJ2-4, with D tentatively TRBD1 (6 bases). This clonotype was sampled from a human donor with Susac syndrome. The sample was CD8+ T cells from PBMCs. The CDR3 sequence: CASSLGDSKNIQYF. The CDR3 DNA reads as TGTGCCAGCAGCTTAGGGGACAGCAAAAACATTCAGTACTTC.